This is a list of T cell receptor beta chains from one sample in a study of T cells in Graves' hyperthyroidism and ophthalmopathy. MiXCR, run by TCRdb on the multiplex PCR reads, gives a single entry per CDR3 protein. The data contain about 350,000 distinct CDR3 sequences, roughly an eighth of them singletons. Input material: blood. The receptors come from a woman between 40 and 55 years old with Graves' ophthalmopathy. The CDR3 runs from the conserved cysteine through the conserved F or W. A D gene is named only where the DNA matches it firmly. The size entry is marked missing in some rows and otherwise reads once, few, many or a size class.

TRBJ1-2	TRBD1	TRBV20-1	few	TGCAGTGCTCCGATTCCCGGGACAGGGGTTGGCTACACCTTC	CSAPIPGTGVGYTF
TRBJ2-7	TRBD2	TRBV20-1	NA	TGCAGTGCTAGGGGGGGGAGGCCCTACGAGCAGTACTTC	CSARGGRPYEQYF
TRBJ2-7	NA	TRBV11-2	many	TGTGCCAGCAGCCGGTTAAGTCCCTACGAGCAGTACTTC	CASSRLSPYEQYF
TRBJ2-5	NA	TRBV11-2	many	TGTGCCAGCAGCTCCCAACCTGACACGGGTGGGACCCAGTACTTC	CASSSQPDTGGTQYF
TRBJ1-3	NA	TRBV19	many	TGTGCCAGTAATGCAGGGCCAGGAAACACCATATATTTT	CASNAGPGNTIYF
TRBJ2-7	NA	TRBV20-1	many	TGCAGCTCAAAGCTACATGGGCTTTACGAGCAGTACTTC	CSSKLHGLYEQYF
TRBJ2-1	NA	TRBV11-3	many	TGTGCCAGCAGCCACGACCCCTTCGGGTACAATGAGCAGTTCTTC	CASSHDPFGYNEQFF
TRBJ2-5	NA	TRBV20-1	NA	TGCAGTGCTGATGCTGACAGGACGGAGACCCAGTACTTC	CSADADRTETQYF
TRBJ2-2	NA	TRBV6-5	few	TGTGCCAGCACTCCTTTGGGGCCGAACACCGGGGAGCTGTTTTTT	CASTPLGPNTGELFF
TRBJ1-1	NA	TRBV5-1	NA	TGCGCCAGCAGCTTGAGCAAGGCCTCTGTACGGAACACTGAAGCTTTCTTT	CASSLSKASVRNTEAFF
TRBJ1-5	NA	TRBV6-1	few	TGTGCCAGCAGGAAAGGGGGGGCCTATAGCAATCAGCCCCAGCATTTT	CASRKGGAYSNQPQHF
TRBJ2-5	TRBD2	TRBV6-5	many	TGTGCCAGCAGTTACCTAGCGGGACAAGAGACCCAGTACTTC	CASSYLAGQETQYF
TRBJ2-3	NA	TRBV14	many	TGTGCCAGCAGCCAAGACTTCGGCGGACCCACAGATACGCAGTATTTT	CASSQDFGGPTDTQYF
TRBJ2-7	TRBD2	TRBV4-1	NA	TGCGCCAGCAGCCATGAACAGAGACTAGCGGGGGGGCTCGAGCAGTACTTC	CASSHEQRLAGGLEQYF
TRBJ1-5	TRBD1	TRBV6-1	few	TGTGCCAGCAGTGGACGAACAGGGGGCGGGCGCAATCAGCCCCAGCATTTT	CASSGRTGGGRNQPQHF
TRBJ2-7	NA	TRBV7-2	many	TGTGCCAGCAGCCTACTTGGGCGGGGCTACGAGCAGTACTTC	CASSLLGRGYEQYF
TRBJ2-1	NA	TRBV6-1	few	TGTGCCAGCAGCCGGGATACGTGGAATGAGCAGTTCTTC	CASSRDTWNEQFF
TRBJ2-7	NA	TRBV30	few	TGTGCCTGGAGTGTACGTTTGGGGTACGAGCAGTACTTC	CAWSVRLGYEQYF
TRBJ2-3	TRBD2	TRBV9	NA	TGTGCCAGCAGCCTTACTCCTAGCGGGGGGGCCGGTACGCAGTATTTT	CASSLTPSGGAGTQYF
TRBJ2-7	TRBD1	TRBV20-1	NA	TGCAGTGCTCGACGTTCAGGGGACAGCACCTACGAGCAGTACTTC	CSARRSGDSTYEQYF
TRBJ1-2	NA	TRBV20-1	many	TGCAGTGCTGAGAGGGACCCTAGCTATGGCTACACCTTC	CSAERDPSYGYTF
TRBJ2-1	TRBD2	TRBV20-1	few	TGCAGTGCAGGGACTGGTCTAGCGGGAGGGGCCACGTTGAGGGGCGATGAGCAGTTCTTC	CSAGTGLAGGATLRGDEQFF
TRBJ2-1	TRBD2	TRBV6-5	many	TGTGCCAGCAGTTACTCGTGGCGGGAGGGCCTCTACAATGAGCAGTTCTTC	CASSYSWREGLYNEQFF
TRBJ1-2	NA	TRBV28	many	TGTGCCAGCAGTTTATTTTATTGGGGTGCGGGGGCCGACTATGGCTACACCTTC	CASSLFYWGAGADYGYTF
TRBJ2-3	TRBD2	TRBV28	many	TGTGCCAGCAATCGCGCGGGAGGGCCTTCAGATACGCAGTATTTT	CASNRAGGPSDTQYF
TRBJ1-4	NA	TRBV14	few	TGTGCCAGCAGCCATCTAAGGGGGGCCTTAAATGAAAAACTGTTTTTT	CASSHLRGALNEKLFF
TRBJ1-5	TRBD1	TRBV2	NA	TGTGCCAGCAGGGCCGGGACAGGGCTCAATCAGCCCCAGCATTTT	CASRAGTGLNQPQHF
TRBJ2-5	NA	TRBV7-9	many	TGTGCCAGCAGCTTAGGATATGAAGGGGCCGCAGAGACCCAGTACTTC	CASSLGYEGAAETQYF
TRBJ1-1	NA	TRBV5-4	NA	TGTGCCAGCAGCGGCGGGGGTGAAGCTTTCTTT	CASSGGGEAFF
TRBJ2-1	TRBD2	TRBV6-2/TRBV6-3	few	TGTGCCAGCAGTTGGTTGCGGGAGAGAAGCTCCTACAATGAGCAGTTCTTC	CASSWLRERSSYNEQFF
TRBJ2-5	NA	TRBV7-9	many	TGTGCCAGCAGCTTGGTGGGGGGCACCACCGAGGAGACCCAGTACTTC	CASSLVGGTTEETQYF
TRBJ2-3	TRBD1	TRBV3-1	many	TGTGCCAGCAGCCTACTGGGGACAGGGACAGATACGCAGTATTTT	CASSLLGTGTDTQYF
TRBJ1-1	NA	TRBV20-1	NA	TGCAGTGCTAGCAAGAACACAAACACTGAAGCTTTCTTT	CSASKNTNTEAFF
TRBJ2-5	TRBD1	TRBV3-1	many	TGTGCCAGCAGCCAATCCGGGACAGAAGAGACCCAGTACTTC	CASSQSGTEETQYF
TRBJ2-7	NA	TRBV28	many	TGTGCCAGCTTTCGGAATGCCTACGAGCAGTACTTC	CASFRNAYEQYF
TRBJ2-3	TRBD2	TRBV3-1	NA	TGTGCCAGCAGCCAAGATTCTCGTAAGGCGGGGGGCTTCACAGATACGCAGTATTTT	CASSQDSRKAGGFTDTQYF
TRBJ2-1	NA	TRBV12-3/TRBV12-4	many	TGTGCCATCCGAGAGAGGGGTTATGAGCAGTTCTTC	CAIRERGYEQFF
TRBJ1-2	TRBD1	TRBV2	many	TGTGCCAGCAGTAGGACAGGAGAGGATGGCTACACCTTC	CASSRTGEDGYTF
TRBJ1-5	TRBD1	TRBV20-1	NA	TGCAGTGCTAGGACAGGGGTCAATCAGCCCCAGCATTTT	CSARTGVNQPQHF
TRBJ2-5	NA	TRBV2	many	TGTGCCAGCAGTGAAGCAGGGGTCCAAGAGACCCAGTACTTC	CASSEAGVQETQYF
TRBJ1-1	NA	TRBV10-2	NA	TGCGCCAGCAGGAGCCCAATGAACACTGAAGCTTTCTTT	CASRSPMNTEAFF
TRBJ2-1	TRBD2	TRBV10-2	many	TGCGCCAGCAGTGCTAGCGGAGTCTACAATGAGCAGTTCTTC	CASSASGVYNEQFF
TRBJ1-2	NA	TRBV7-9	few	TGTGCCAGCAGCCCGACAGGAGGTGGCTACACCTTC	CASSPTGGGYTF
TRBJ1-1	TRBD1	TRBV30	few	TGTGCCTGGAGCCCCCCGGACAGGAGCACTGAAGCTTTCTTT	CAWSPPDRSTEAFF